The clone carrying this T cell receptor beta chain is judged medium-sized. Its antigen remains unknown. CD4+CD45RO+CD25- cells were isolated as memory CD4+ T cells. Full-length variable regions came from constant-region reverse primers plus semi-nested Nested Universal Primer A PCR. Via MiXCR, TCRdb re-called the 5' RACE reads, giving one row per CDR3 protein. Among fewer than 8,500 distinct CDR3 sequences listed, 36% were seen once. Trimming took 7 bases from V and 8 from J, leaving 21 bases between them. CDR1 and CDR2 from the germline V gene are SQVTM and ANQGSEA. This CDR3 spans 14 amino acids. Findings of the study overall: Tumor memory CD4+ T cell TCR gene usage clustered with blood and lymph node memory CD4+ cells and lymph node naive CD4+ cells. Greatest tumor Treg TCR overlap was with tumor naive CD4+ cells.

The origin of this receptor is a female donor with breast cancer. The V call is TRBV29-1, the J call TRBJ2-1; tentatively, D is TRBD2 (6 bases). Sequencing input: tumor-infiltrating memory CD4+ T cells sorted from the breast tumor. Stated subset: memory CD4+ T cells, CD4+CD45RO+CD25-. CDR3 DNA sequence: TGCAGCGCTCTGGTGGGAGGCAGCTGGGATGAGCAGTTCTTC. This gives the protein CSALVGGSWDEQFF.